This TCR beta chain is from a study of T cell responses to AZD1222 COVID-19 vaccine. Turning to the study itself: Second-dose schedules of about 4 or about 12 weeks were combined. Findings and limits, study-wide: Vaccination with two AZD1222 doses was followed by a rise in Spike-specific TCR breadth and depth. There were vaccine-associated CD4 TCRs across spike, dominant at 160-218 and 743-854. Nearly half of spike-specific TCRs reportedly target unmutated variant regions.

Comment on this clone: The antigen is unknown.

The CDR3 runs 11 residues. V was shortened by 6 bases and J by 1 base, with 6 bases between the two germline ends. CDR1 and CDR2 from the germline V gene are DFQATT and SNEGSKA (reference sequence). Clones were read by immunoSEQ multiplex PCR, and TCRdb kept only the in-frame ones, dropping some. The sample holds fewer than 150,000 clones, about four fifths seen once. The chain has TRBV20-1 and TRBJ1-1; D uncertain. Specimen: peripheral blood, collected on day 0 of AZD1222 vaccination. The receptor's source is an adult in good health. The CDR3 protein is CSAWKNTEAFF. DNA of the CDR3: TGCAGTGCCTGGAAGAACACTGAAGCTTTCTTT.